This TCR beta chain was sequenced during a study of regulatory T cells in long-lasting Graves disease. This CDR3 has 14 residues. Germline assignment: CDR1 MNHEY and CDR2 SVGAGI. J lost 4 bases, V lost 2 bases, and 3 bases had no gene match. Whole-study findings and limits: The study found TRBV28, TRBJ1-2 and TRBJ2-5 favored in persistent disease. Peripheral blood, not thyroid tissue, was the sole material studied.

The table lists this clonotype with many counts. The target antigen is unknown. Time point denoted: persistent/refractory GD, antithyroid drugs over 5 years with positive TRAb. There was RNA extracted from PBMCs, and the TCR library was made from it. Libraries of TCR beta came from iRepertoire HTBI primers plus Arm-PCR of CDR3 regions. TCRdb itself ran the multiplex PCR reads through MiXCR, one entry per CDR3 protein. The data hold about 470,000 distinct CDR3 sequences, with around 20% observed a single time. This TCR was sampled from a female donor with Graves disease. J is TRBJ1-2 and V is TRBV6-5; 8 positions match TRBD1. Source: peripheral blood mononuclear cells (PBMCs), taken when the disease was refractory, from a patient treated with antithyroid drugs. In nucleotides, the CDR3 is TGTGCCAGCAGTTACCGGACAGGGCTCTATGGCTACACCTTC. It codes for CASSYRTGLYGYTF.